The 2 T cell receptor beta chains reported below all come from one sample, sequenced in a study of OX40 agonist ivuxolimab in advanced cancers. Sequenced by immunoSEQ multiplex PCR; TCRdb stores in-frame clones only, minus some. This sample has fewer than 20,000 clones; about 80% occur once, and the top ten carry roughly 14%. The specimen was CD4+ or CD8+ T cells sorted from blood, collected in a trial of the OX40 agonist ivuxolimab. All receptors come from an adult with an advanced solid tumor such as melanoma, head and neck, liver or kidney cancer.

The chain links TRBV27 to TRBJ2-7; possibly TRBD1 for D (5 bases). This CDR3 has 14 residues. Looked up from germline, CDR1 is MNHEY and CDR2 is SMNVEV (reference sequence). V lost 5 bases and J lost 4, with 15 bases in between. As DNA, the CDR3 is TGTGCCAGCAGTATATATCCAGGGCGGTACGAGCAGTACTTC. As protein: CASSIYPGRYEQYF.

This chain joins TRBV4-3 and TRBJ2-7, with 9 bases identical to TRBD2. Looked up from germline, CDR1 is LGHNA and CDR2 is YSLEER. The CDR3 loop spans 15 amino acids. V lost 2 bases and J lost 5; bases outside the gene matches: 7. The CDR3 DNA sequence: TGCGCCAGCAGCCAATCCTGGACTAGCGAGCACGAGCAGTACTTC. Protein product: CASSQSWTSEHEQYF.